A selection of T cell receptor beta chains follows, all from one sample in a study of cytomegalovirus exposure and HLA in healthy donors. The assay was immunoSEQ multiplex PCR, and TCRdb's table has in-frame clones only and misses some. The sample holds 100,000 to 150,000 clones, 78% seen once. Sequenced: PBMCs. Receptors originate from a man younger than 40 in good health and CMV-seropositive. CDR3s include the opening cysteine and the closing phenylalanine or tryptophan. The order of the fields is clone size, J gene, D gene, V gene, CDR3 DNA, CDR3 protein. D genes are given only for firm matches. The listing skips clone size in some rows; elsewhere it reads once, few, many or a size class.

clone_size: NA
j_call: TRBJ1-1
d_call: NA
v_call: TRBV2
cdr3_nt: TGTGCCAGCCAGGACACGAACACTGAAGCTTTCTTT
cdr3_aa: CASQDTNTEAFF

clone_size: NA
j_call: TRBJ2-5
d_call: NA
v_call: TRBV4-3
cdr3_nt: TGCGCCAGCAGCCAAGACACAGGGAAAGAGACCCAGTACTTC
cdr3_aa: CASSQDTGKETQYF

clone_size: NA
j_call: TRBJ1-1
d_call: NA
v_call: TRBV4-2
cdr3_nt: TGTGCCAGCAGCCAAGACAGGGTTGCCACTGAAGCTTTCTTT
cdr3_aa: CASSQDRVATEAFF

clone_size: NA
j_call: TRBJ1-2
d_call: TRBD1
v_call: TRBV5-4
cdr3_nt: TGTGCCAGCAGCTTCCCCGGGACAGAACCCCTCTATGGCTACACCTTC
cdr3_aa: CASSFPGTEPLYGYTF

clone_size: NA
j_call: TRBJ2-5
d_call: TRBD1
v_call: TRBV19
cdr3_nt: TGTGCCAGTAGTCCCCGAACGTCCCGGGACAGGTTCAAAGAGACCCAGTACTTC
cdr3_aa: CASSPRTSRDRFKETQYF

clone_size: NA
j_call: TRBJ1-5
d_call: TRBD1
v_call: TRBV7-8
cdr3_nt: TGTGCCAGCAGCTATGGGGACAGGGTGCAGGGCAGCAATCAGCCCCAGCATTTT
cdr3_aa: CASSYGDRVQGSNQPQHF

clone_size: NA
j_call: TRBJ1-5
d_call: TRBD1
v_call: TRBV13
cdr3_nt: TGTGCCAGCAGCGAAGCAGGGGGGAATCAGCCCCAGCATTTT
cdr3_aa: CASSEAGGNQPQHF

clone_size: NA
j_call: TRBJ2-3
d_call: TRBD1
v_call: TRBV10-1
cdr3_nt: TGCGCCAGCAGTGATGGGACAGGGTCGGCAGATACGCAGTATTTT
cdr3_aa: CASSDGTGSADTQYF

clone_size: NA
j_call: TRBJ2-5
d_call: TRBD2
v_call: TRBV5-6
cdr3_nt: TGTGCCAGCAGCCGATGGACTAGCGGGCCCGAAGGAGAGACCCAGTACTTC
cdr3_aa: CASSRWTSGPEGETQYF

clone_size: NA
j_call: TRBJ1-4
d_call: TRBD1
v_call: TRBV30
cdr3_nt: TGTGCCTGGAGGGGGGACAGTCGGTTTTTT
cdr3_aa: CAWRGDSRFF

clone_size: NA
j_call: TRBJ2-2
d_call: NA
v_call: TRBV6-4
cdr3_nt: TGTGCCAGCAGTGACTGGGACGGGAGCGGGACCGGGGAGCTGTTTTTT
cdr3_aa: CASSDWDGSGTGELFF

clone_size: NA
j_call: TRBJ2-1
d_call: TRBD2
v_call: TRBV7-9
cdr3_nt: TGTGCCAGCAGCCCGGTTTGGCGGGAGATGAACAATGAGCAGTTCTTC
cdr3_aa: CASSPVWREMNNEQFF

clone_size: NA
j_call: TRBJ2-7
d_call: NA
v_call: TRBV19
cdr3_nt: TGTGCCAGTAGTATAGAGTCAGGTAACGATTTTACCTACGAGCAGTACTTC
cdr3_aa: CASSIESGNDFTYEQYF

clone_size: NA
j_call: TRBJ2-5
d_call: TRBD2
v_call: TRBV5-6
cdr3_nt: TGTGCCAGCAGCTTCGCGGGGGGGCGAGAGACCCAGTACTTC
cdr3_aa: CASSFAGGRETQYF

clone_size: NA
j_call: TRBJ2-7
d_call: TRBD2
v_call: TRBV9
cdr3_nt: TGTGCCAGCAGCCCCGGGACTAGCTACCCCTACGAGCAGTACTTC
cdr3_aa: CASSPGTSYPYEQYF

clone_size: NA
j_call: TRBJ2-7
d_call: NA
v_call: TRBV6-5
cdr3_nt: TGTGCCAGCAGTTACCCGGACGGGAGCGAGCAGTACTTC
cdr3_aa: CASSYPDGSEQYF

clone_size: NA
j_call: TRBJ2-2
d_call: NA
v_call: TRBV27
cdr3_nt: TGTGCCAGCAGTTTAGGAACGACGGGCACCGGGGAGCTGTTTTTT
cdr3_aa: CASSLGTTGTGELFF

clone_size: NA
j_call: TRBJ2-1
d_call: NA
v_call: TRBV7-6
cdr3_nt: TGTGCCAGCTCGGGCCTAGCTGAGCAGTTCTTC
cdr3_aa: CASSGLAEQFF

clone_size: NA
j_call: TRBJ2-7
d_call: NA
v_call: TRBV11-1
cdr3_nt: TGTGCCAGCAGCCCGGGACTTGGCTACGAGCAGTACTTC
cdr3_aa: CASSPGLGYEQYF

clone_size: NA
j_call: TRBJ1-1
d_call: NA
v_call: TRBV30
cdr3_nt: TGTGCCTGGAGTGTATACAATGAAGCTTTCTTT
cdr3_aa: CAWSVYNEAFF

clone_size: once
j_call: TRBJ2-5
d_call: NA
v_call: TRBV4-1
cdr3_nt: TGCGCCAGCAGCCAAGATATTGAAGAGACCCAGTACTTC
cdr3_aa: CASSQDIEETQYF

clone_size: NA
j_call: TRBJ2-1
d_call: TRBD2
v_call: TRBV7-8
cdr3_nt: TGTGCCAGCAGCGTCGGGACTAGCGGATACAATGAGCAGTTCTTC
cdr3_aa: CASSVGTSGYNEQFF

clone_size: NA
j_call: TRBJ1-2
d_call: TRBD1
v_call: TRBV10-3
cdr3_nt: TGTGCCATCAGTGGCCAGGGGGCTTTGGGCTACACCTTC
cdr3_aa: CAISGQGALGYTF

clone_size: NA
j_call: TRBJ2-3
d_call: TRBD2
v_call: TRBV7-2
cdr3_nt: TGTGCCAGCAGCCCAGCGGGAGGCACAGATACGCAGTATTTT
cdr3_aa: CASSPAGGTDTQYF

clone_size: NA
j_call: TRBJ1-4
d_call: NA
v_call: TRBV19
cdr3_nt: TGTGCCAGTACCAACCAGGGTGGTGAAAAACTGTTTTTT
cdr3_aa: CASTNQGGEKLFF

clone_size: NA
j_call: TRBJ1-4
d_call: NA
v_call: TRBV2
cdr3_nt: TGTGCCAGCAGTACAGGGAATAATGAAAAACTGTTTTTT
cdr3_aa: CASSTGNNEKLFF

clone_size: NA
j_call: TRBJ1-4
d_call: TRBD1
v_call: TRBV13
cdr3_nt: TGTGCCAGCAGCCCCCCGGGACAGGGGGCATCAACTAATGAAAAACTGTTTTTT
cdr3_aa: CASSPPGQGASTNEKLFF

clone_size: NA
j_call: TRBJ2-7
d_call: TRBD2
v_call: TRBV2
cdr3_nt: TGTGCCAGCAGTCAATTCCTAGCGGACGAGCAGTACTTC
cdr3_aa: CASSQFLADEQYF

clone_size: NA
j_call: TRBJ2-2
d_call: NA
v_call: TRBV5-6
cdr3_nt: TGTGCCAGCACCCCAGTGTGGGGGCCCGACACCGGGGAGCTGTTTTTT
cdr3_aa: CASTPVWGPDTGELFF

clone_size: once
j_call: TRBJ2-1
d_call: TRBD2
v_call: TRBV9
cdr3_nt: TGTGCCAGCAGCCCGAGGGGTCTAGCGGGATACAATGAGCAGTTCTTC
cdr3_aa: CASSPRGLAGYNEQFF

clone_size: NA
j_call: TRBJ2-1
d_call: TRBD2
v_call: TRBV2
cdr3_nt: TGTGCCAGCAGCGATACTAGCGGGGGTGGCAATGAGCAGTTCTTC
cdr3_aa: CASSDTSGGGNEQFF

clone_size: NA
j_call: TRBJ2-3
d_call: TRBD2
v_call: TRBV5-8
cdr3_nt: TGTGCCAGCAGCCCCGGGACTAGCGGGAAAACAGATACGCAGTATTTT
cdr3_aa: CASSPGTSGKTDTQYF

clone_size: once
j_call: TRBJ1-5
d_call: NA
v_call: TRBV25-1
cdr3_nt: TGTGCCAGCAGTGACAGGGCTAGTGGAATGCATCAGCCCCAGCATTTT
cdr3_aa: CASSDRASGMHQPQHF

clone_size: NA
j_call: TRBJ2-7
d_call: TRBD1
v_call: TRBV30
cdr3_nt: TGTGCCTGGGCCGGGGACAGGGTAATCGAGCAGTACTTC
cdr3_aa: CAWAGDRVIEQYF

clone_size: NA
j_call: TRBJ2-1
d_call: TRBD2
v_call: TRBV19
cdr3_nt: TGTGCCAGTAGTAGAGGCGGGGGAGTATTCAATGAGCAGTTCTTC
cdr3_aa: CASSRGGGVFNEQFF

clone_size: NA
j_call: TRBJ2-3
d_call: NA
v_call: TRBV27
cdr3_nt: TGTGCCAGCAGTCCCCGGGCGGGGATCACAGATACGCAGTATTTT
cdr3_aa: CASSPRAGITDTQYF

clone_size: NA
j_call: TRBJ2-1
d_call: TRBD1
v_call: TRBV29-1
cdr3_nt: TGCAGCGGCGACAGGGGCGATGAGCAGTTCTTC
cdr3_aa: CSGDRGDEQFF

clone_size: NA
j_call: TRBJ1-2
d_call: TRBD1
v_call: TRBV5-5
cdr3_nt: TGTGCCAGCAGCTCCTCCCCCGGGACAGGGGGCGGCTACACCTTC
cdr3_aa: CASSSSPGTGGGYTF

clone_size: NA
j_call: TRBJ2-7
d_call: NA
v_call: TRBV7-2
cdr3_nt: TGTGCCAGCAGCTTGGAGGAGCAAGCCTACGAGCAGTACTTC
cdr3_aa: CASSLEEQAYEQYF

clone_size: NA
j_call: TRBJ1-1
d_call: NA
v_call: TRBV27
cdr3_nt: TGTGCCAGCAGTTTTCAGGGGAGAGGAACTGAAGCTTTCTTT
cdr3_aa: CASSFQGRGTEAFF

clone_size: NA
j_call: TRBJ2-5
d_call: TRBD1
v_call: TRBV27
cdr3_nt: TGTGCCAGCAGTCCGGGACAGGGAACCCAAGAGACCCAGTACTTC
cdr3_aa: CASSPGQGTQETQYF

clone_size: few
j_call: TRBJ2-7
d_call: NA
v_call: TRBV7-2
cdr3_nt: TGTGCCAGCAGCTTCCTCTACGAGCAGTACTTC
cdr3_aa: CASSFLYEQYF

clone_size: NA
j_call: TRBJ2-5
d_call: NA
v_call: TRBV5-1
cdr3_nt: TGCGCCAGCAGCCCCGAGCGCCCGGGTTTGTCCCAGTACTTC
cdr3_aa: CASSPERPGLSQYF

clone_size: NA
j_call: TRBJ2-3
d_call: TRBD1
v_call: TRBV4-3
cdr3_nt: TGCGCCAGCAGCCGACACCGGGACAGGGGAACAGATACGCAGTATTTT
cdr3_aa: CASSRHRDRGTDTQYF

clone_size: few
j_call: TRBJ2-3
d_call: TRBD2
v_call: TRBV13
cdr3_nt: TGTGCCAGCAGCTACCAGTTTAGCGGGAGTACAGATACGCAGTATTTT
cdr3_aa: CASSYQFSGSTDTQYF

clone_size: few
j_call: TRBJ2-3
d_call: NA
v_call: TRBV6-5
cdr3_nt: TGTGCCAGCAGACTACTAGATACGCAGTATTTT
cdr3_aa: CASRLLDTQYF

clone_size: NA
j_call: TRBJ2-7
d_call: TRBD2
v_call: TRBV30
cdr3_nt: TGTGCCTGGAGTCCCCTGTCTAGCGGGCATTACGAGCAGTACTTC
cdr3_aa: CAWSPLSSGHYEQYF

clone_size: NA
j_call: TRBJ2-5
d_call: NA
v_call: TRBV7-6
cdr3_nt: TGTGCCAGCAGCTTGCGGGCGCTGCAAGAGACCCAGTACTTC
cdr3_aa: CASSLRALQETQYF

clone_size: NA
j_call: TRBJ1-3
d_call: NA
v_call: TRBV7-9
cdr3_nt: TGTGCCAGCAGAAGCGGAACTGGAAACACCATATATTTT
cdr3_aa: CASRSGTGNTIYF

clone_size: few
j_call: TRBJ2-1
d_call: TRBD2
v_call: TRBV18
cdr3_nt: TGTGCCAGCTCACCAGGAAGCGGGAGTAATGAGCAGTTCTTC
cdr3_aa: CASSPGSGSNEQFF

clone_size: few
j_call: TRBJ2-5
d_call: TRBD2
v_call: TRBV18
cdr3_nt: TGTGCCAGCACTGGGGGAGCGGGACGAGAGACCCAGTACTTC
cdr3_aa: CASTGGAGRETQYF

clone_size: NA
j_call: TRBJ1-3
d_call: TRBD1
v_call: TRBV7-2
cdr3_nt: TGTGCCAGCAGCCCCCGGGGACAGGGGGCTTACACCATATATTTT
cdr3_aa: CASSPRGQGAYTIYF

clone_size: NA
j_call: TRBJ2-5
d_call: NA
v_call: TRBV13
cdr3_nt: TGTGCCAGCAGCTTCGGTTACCAAGAGACCCAGTACTTC
cdr3_aa: CASSFGYQETQYF

clone_size: NA
j_call: TRBJ2-7
d_call: NA
v_call: TRBV6-5
cdr3_nt: TGTGCCAGCAGACCCAGGCACCACCGCTACGAGCAGTACTTC
cdr3_aa: CASRPRHHRYEQYF

clone_size: NA
j_call: TRBJ2-1
d_call: NA
v_call: TRBV27
cdr3_nt: TGTGCCAGCTCCCGCCGGGACACCTCCAATGAGCAGTTCTTC
cdr3_aa: CASSRRDTSNEQFF